These T cell receptor beta chains were read from a single sample in a study of T-cell reconstitution after alpha-beta-depleted transplantation in children. Each CDR3 protein is one row after TCRdb ran MiXCR on the PCR reads. The sample yields 200,000 to 300,000 distinct CDR3 sequences, around 25% seen once. The source was PBMCs, collected before TCRalphabeta/CD19-depleted stem cell transplant. The receptors stem from a girl aged 2 to 9 with Fanconi anemia, due to receive a stem cell transplant. Each CDR3 is given with its conserved first and last residue. The order of the fields is V gene, clone size, J gene, D gene, CDR3 protein, CDR3 DNA. D genes are given only for firm matches. Some rows have no size entry. The others give once, few or many, or a class for an expanded clone.

>TRBV29-1|many|TRBJ1-4|.
CSVLKEKLFF
TGCAGCGTTTTAAAGGAAAAACTGTTTTTT
>TRBV12-3/TRBV12-4|many|TRBJ2-7|TRBD2
CASTDLGLAYEQYF
TGTGCCAGCACCGACTTGGGACTAGCCTACGAGCAGTACTTC
>TRBV20-1|many|TRBJ1-6|.
CSASPTGMGSPLHF
TGCAGTGCTAGCCCAACAGGGATGGGTTCACCCCTCCACTTT
>TRBV12-3/TRBV12-4|many|TRBJ2-2|TRBD1
CASSLLGQGNTGELFF
TGTGCCAGCAGTTTACTAGGACAGGGTAACACCGGGGAGCTGTTTTTT
>TRBV29-1|many|TRBJ2-7|TRBD1
CSVDWGQGAQEQYF
TGCAGCGTTGATTGGGGACAGGGGGCGCAGGAGCAGTACTTC
>TRBV16|many|TRBJ2-7|.
CASTAGPYEQYF
TGTGCCAGCACAGCCGGGCCCTACGAGCAGTACTTC
>TRBV21-1|.|TRBJ2-3|.
CASSLGVAGARTDTQYF
TGTGCCAGCAGCTTAGGTGTTGCGGGGGCCCGCACAGATACGCAGTATTTT
>TRBV7-2|.|TRBJ2-1|TRBD2
CASSLARGLAGLDEQFF
TGTGCCAGCAGCTTAGCGCGAGGACTAGCGGGGTTGGATGAGCAGTTCTTC
>TRBV6-5|.|TRBJ2-7|TRBD2
CASSLSSGANYEQYF
TGTGCCAGCAGTTTAAGTAGCGGGGCAAACTACGAGCAGTACTTC
>TRBV29-1|many|TRBJ2-1|TRBD1
CSVKQGASYNEQFF
TGCAGCGTTAAACAGGGGGCCTCCTACAATGAGCAGTTCTTC
>TRBV29-1|many|TRBJ2-1|.
CSVEGLGSSYNEQFF
TGCAGCGTTGAAGGATTGGGGAGCTCCTACAATGAGCAGTTCTTC
>TRBV12-3/TRBV12-4|once|TRBJ2-7|.
CASSLTGVSYEQYF
TGTGCCAGCAGTTTAACGGGAGTTTCCTACGAGCAGTACTTC
>TRBV6-5|many|TRBJ2-1|TRBD2
CASRTSGGTYNEQFF
TGTGCCAGCAGAACCAGCGGGGGGACGTACAATGAGCAGTTCTTC
>TRBV7-3|.|TRBJ2-7|TRBD2
CASSLTGTSGRYEQYF
TGTGCCAGCAGCTTAACCGGGACTAGCGGGAGGTACGAGCAGTACTTC
>TRBV25-1|many|TRBJ1-4|.
CASSETLNEKLFF
TGTGCCAGCAGTGAAACACTGAATGAAAAACTGTTTTTT
>TRBV7-2|many|TRBJ2-3|.
CASSPTVPHTQYF
TGTGCCAGCAGCCCGACGGTCCCTCATACGCAGTATTTT